Presented here are 16 T cell receptor beta chains from one specimen sequenced in a study of CD8+ T cells in alopecia areata. Regarding treatment: oral pan-JAK inhibitor, 5-10 mg twice daily. Isolated RNA was reverse transcribed into cDNA used as the sequencing template. Generated by immunoSEQ multiplex PCR, the TCRdb table keeps only in-frame clones and is missing some. The sample contains 80,000 or so clones, about 71% of which appear only once. Sample: CD8+ T cells sorted from blood, taken at week 24, from a patient treated with tofacitinib. These receptor sequences come from a human donor with alopecia areata.

This clone was detected only once. J is TRBJ1-2 and V is TRBV25-1, with a possible D match to TRBD1 (6 bases). Between the trimmed V and J ends, which lost 2 bases and 2 bases, there was a span of 12 bases. This CDR3 has 15 amino acids. The V gene's germline CDR1 is MGHDK and CDR2 SYGVNS. DNA of the CDR3: TGTGCCAGCAGTGAACAGGGGTGGGCCAACTATGGCTACACCTTC. Residues: CASSEQGWANYGYTF.

This clone came up a few times. The V gene is TRBV23-1, the J gene TRBJ2-5; 10 nucleotides match TRBD1. TRBV23-1 is filed as an ORF, its function uncertain. V gave up 2 bases and J gave up 5 bases; unmatched junction bases: 5. The CDR3 consists of 15 residues. CDR3 region: CASSQSDRGRETQYF. The CDR3 DNA follows: TGCGCCAGCAGTCAAAGTGACAGGGGGCGGGAGACCCAGTACTTC.

The rearrangement uses TRBV27 and TRBJ2-1; tentatively, D is TRBD1 or TRBD2 (5 bases each). CDR3 length equals 16 residues. Germline-derived CDR1 and CDR2 are MNHEY and SMNVEV (reference sequence). V lost 5 bases and J lost 7, with 21 bases in between. CDR3 region: CASSGTALIFRNEQFF. The CDR3 nucleotides read TGTGCCAGCAGTGGGACGGCGCTGATTTTTCGGAATGAGCAGTTCTTC.

The chain employs TRBV30 and TRBJ1-3; TRBD1 matches 9 bases. With V trimmed by 3 bases and J by 1 base, 4 bases remained unmatched. Germline V gives CDR1 GTSNPN, CDR2 SVGIG (reference sequence). The CDR3 covers 15 residues. DNA for the CDR3: TGTGCCTGGAGAGAGGGGACAGGGTCTGGAAACACCATATATTTT. As protein: CAWREGTGSGNTIYF.

V usage is TRBV15 and J usage is TRBJ2-7; TRBD2 aligns across 7 bases. Unmatched junction bases numbered 7, after V lost 0 bases and J lost 5 bases. Germline V lookup: CDR1 LNHNV, CDR2 YYDKDF (reference sequence). The CDR3 sequence is 15 residues long. CDR3 sequence reads: CATSRDAGVYNEQYF. In DNA, the CDR3 is TGTGCCACCAGCAGAGACGCGGGAGTGTACAACGAGCAGTACTTC.

The chain recombines TRBV19 with TRBJ2-3; no firm D call. V was trimmed by 3 bases and J by 2 bases, leaving 12 bases between them. The CDR3 spans 15 residues. Germline V gives CDR1 LNHDA, CDR2 SQIVND (reference sequence). The CDR3 spells CASSIYSPATDTQYF. DNA of the CDR3: TGTGCCAGTAGTATTTACAGCCCGGCCACAGATACGCAGTATTTT.

There are a few counts of this clone. The CDR3 protein is CASSPPTGHSYNEQFF. DNA for the CDR3: TGTGCCAGCAGCCCCCCGACAGGGCACTCCTACAATGAGCAGTTCTTC. The rearrangement uses TRBV7-2 and TRBJ2-1, with 7 bases aligning to TRBD1. This CDR3 region has 16 residues. Per the germline V gene, CDR1 is SGHTA and CDR2 is FQGNSA. The V segment lost 5 bases and the J segment 0 bases; nucleotides outside the gene matches: 7.

The chain combines TRBV27 with TRBJ2-5; D possibly corresponds to TRBD1 (6 bases). The CDR3 covers 16 residues. The V gene's germline CDR1 is MNHEY and CDR2 SMNVEV (reference sequence). V was cut by 4 bases and J by 5 bases, with 20 bases left in between. Here the CDR3 DNA reads TGTGCCAGCAGTTCCCCCGCCGGTCAGGGGATCGAGACCCAGTACTTC. This translates into CASSSPAGQGIETQYF.

The chain links TRBV27 to TRBJ2-4, with D perhaps matching TRBD1 (6 bases). Trimming left V 5 bases short and J 5 bases short, with 16 bases between. Germline V gene lookup returns CDR1 MNHEY and CDR2 SMNVEV (reference sequence). The CDR3 runs to 15 residues. In DNA, the CDR3 is TGTGCCAGCAGTGGATTCCGGGACACCCAAAACATTCAGTACTTC. Protein sequence: CASSGFRDTQNIQYF.

CDR3 nucleotide sequence: TGTGCCAGCAGCGTAGGGGTTGCAGGGCCCTATGGCTACACCTTC. Translated, it gives CASSVGVAGPYGYTF. The chain couples TRBV9 to TRBJ1-2, with D perhaps TRBD1 (5 bases). The ends were cut back, 0 bases at V and 4 bases at J, with 13 bases in the middle. Germline V gene sequence: CDR1 SGDLS, CDR2 YYNGEE. The length of the CDR3 is 15 residues. Full variable domain (rest looked up from reference TRBV9 and TRBJ1-2): DSGVTQTPKHLITATGQRVTLRCSPRSGDLSVYWYQQSLDQGLQFLIQYYNGEERAKGNILERFSAQQFPDLHSELNLSSLELGDSALYFCASSVGVAGPYGYTFGSGTRLTVV.

This rearrangement joins TRBV4-1 to TRBJ2-2; TRBD1 might be the D (5 bases). Germline V CDR1 and CDR2: MGHRA, YSYEKL. The V gene lost 1 base and the J gene lost 4 bases, with 19 bases spanning the gap. The CDR3 consists of 18 residues. In DNA, the CDR3 is TGCGCCAGCAGCCAAGGTCTAGGGGCCTTCGGTGGCACCGGGGAGCTGTTTTTT. It codes for CASSQGLGAFGGTGELFF.

The chain links TRBV9 to TRBJ2-7; D is unresolved. V was cut by 0 bases and J by 5 bases, with 12 bases left in between. The CDR3 consists of 14 residues. Germline V gives CDR1 SGDLS, CDR2 YYNGEE. CDR3 sequence reads: CASSVVGVGNEQYF. As DNA, the CDR3 is TGTGCCAGCAGCGTAGTGGGTGTCGGCAACGAGCAGTACTTC.

V is TRBV12-5 and J is TRBJ2-7, with 9 bases identical to TRBD2. CDR1 and CDR2 (germline): LGHNT, FRNRAP. V lost 0 bases to trimming and J lost 2 bases; unmatched junction nucleotides: 8. This CDR3 has 17 residues. The CDR3 region has the DNA TGTGCTAGTGGTTTGGTCCCAACTAGCGGGTTCGCCTACGAGCAGTACTTC. Translating gives CASGLVPTSGFAYEQYF.

The DNA of the CDR3 is TGTGCCAGCAGCCAGCGGGGGGCCTTAGAGACCCAGTACTTC. This sequence encodes CASSQRGALETQYF. This chain uses TRBV9 with TRBJ2-5; 9 bases line up with TRBD2. The V gene's germline CDR1 is SGDLS and CDR2 YYNGEE. Unmatched junction bases numbered 5, after V lost 4 bases and J lost 4 bases. The length of the CDR3 is 14 residues.

To note about this clone: A read error is the likely source, as a far larger clone sits one nucleotide away. The same CDR3 also results from other DNA sequences found in this sample. This chain joins TRBV7-9 and TRBJ2-7; D gene ambiguous. Germline assignment: CDR1 SEHNR and CDR2 FQNEAQ (reference sequence). This CDR3 is 15 amino acids long. V lost 5 bases, J lost 2 bases, and 16 bases lay in between. CDR3 nucleotide sequence: TGTGCCAGCAGCCAAGAGAGGCACAGTACCTACGAGCAGTACTTC. It specifies CASSQERHSTYEQYF.

The chain carries TRBV29-1 and TRBJ2-7; 8 bases agree with TRBD1. CDR1 and CDR2 (germline): SQVTM, ANQGSEA. V dropped 6 bases and J dropped 3; count of bases not matched to a gene: 7. The CDR3 is made up of 13 amino acids. CDR3 in amino acids: CSVQPGQGYEQYF. The CDR3 DNA is TGCAGCGTGCAGCCCGGACAGGGCTACGAGCAGTACTTC.